This entry describes one T cell receptor beta chain. Its antigen specificity is not known. No base quality values were provided; no much bigger clone lies one nucleotide off. The data stem from a study of Ad26.COV2.S vaccination and SARS-CoV-2 variants (dated by TCRdb to the early 2020s). Regarding the research as a whole: Donors in the vaccine arm were drawn from COV1001, a phase I-IIa trial of Ad26.COV2.S in healthy adults that was multicentre, randomized, double-blind and placebo-controlled. Trial participants were randomized into five groups of five: low-dose or high-dose Ad26.COV2.S given once or twice, or placebo on both occasions. TCRbeta repertoire sequencing was used to assess the specificity and breadth of SARS-CoV-2-reactive T cell receptors after Ad26.COV2.S vaccination. A total of about 30 samples were included in the TCR-sequenced set, comprising about 20 Ad26.COV2.S vaccine recipients, 5 placebo recipients and 8 SARS-CoV-2 convalescent individuals. Dosing of Ad26.COV2.S was intramuscular, at either 5x10^10 or 1x10^11 viral particles, delivered as one shot or as two shots spaced 56 days apart. Blinding of investigators to trial group allocation was maintained during experiments and outcome assessment.

What the treatment or condition label conveys for this sample: around 19 received Ad26.COV2.S at low or high dose, single or two shots; 5 received placebo; per-sample allocation not given. For vaccine and placebo recipients, the sequenced repertoires came from samples collected on day 63 after the first injection. Cohort 1b enrolled fewer than 30 adults aged 18-55 years at a single site in Boston, USA, between 29 July and 7 August 2020. Ad26.COV2.S was a replication-incompetent adenovirus type 26 vector that expressed a prefusion-stabilized SARS-CoV-2 spike protein derived from the original Wuhan strain. Overall study outcomes, separate from this receptor: After vaccination, substantial breadth of spike-specific CD8+ and CD4+ T cell responses was reported. The study lacked the statistical power to compare responses across vaccine doses or regimens. Vaccine and placebo recipients had comparable non-spike TCR breadth, which fits with the vaccine containing only spike. Higher spike-specific TCR breadth was observed in Ad26.COV2.S recipients than in placebo recipients (P = 0.0014). According to the authors, total T cell responses may have been underestimated by the TCR breadth and depth analyses.

TCRbeta CDR3 regions were sequenced with the immunoSEQ Assay. After extraction, genomic DNA underwent amplification by bias-controlled multiplex PCR, followed by high-throughput sequencing. The authors processed their data as follows. To quantify the absolute abundance of every unique TCRbeta CDR3 region, sequences were collapsed and filtered. Usable DNA was measured by amplifying reference genes present in all nucleated cells, and TCRbeta template counts were normalized to that usable DNA to estimate T cell fraction. Repertoire TCRs were annotated as SARS-CoV-2-specific when V gene, CDR3 amino acid sequence and J gene were exactly matched to a known reactive TCR set. The reference SARS-CoV-2 TCR set was derived from MIRA and filtered for enrichment in COVID-19-positive ImmuneCODE repertoires, a step that removed public or cross-reactive TCRs. Based on the MIRA antigens, annotated TCRs were further analysed at the level of specific ORF or position within ORF. Breadth was defined as the number of annotated unique rearrangements divided by the total number of unique productive rearrangements, and depth was defined as the summed frequency of the annotated unique rearrangements. Two-sided Wilcoxon rank-sum tests were used to compare TCR breadth between groups. TCRdb's version of the immuneACCESS table is confined to in-frame rearrangements and falls short of the full clone set. An unresolved V gene accounts for under half of the shortfall where checked; the remainder is of unknown origin. Clonal size and the V and J genes are those of that table, whereas D and trimming came from the DNA. In all, the sample holds some 480,000 clones, and 87% of those were seen once. Together, the top ten hold 13% of the sample.

The sample consisted of peripheral blood, taken in a trial of Ad26.COV2.S vaccine versus placebo. This TCR was sampled from a person between 18 and 65 years old who received the Ad26.COV2.S COVID-19 vaccine or a placebo.

For the CDR3, the sequence is CASTLRTGTNTEAFF. The DNA sequence is TGTGCCAGCACACTTCGTACAGGTACGAACACTGAAGCTTTCTTT. The chain was built from TRBV6-5 and TRBJ1-1; the D gene is perhaps TRBD1, from 5 matching bases. Inclusive of the bounding cysteine and phenylalanine, the CDR3 is 15 residues long. The sequence is cut down to CDR3 DNA, 45 bases in frame from base 1. From a lookup of the germline V gene, CDR1 and CDR2 are MNHEY and SVGAGI. The V and J ends are trimmed by 7 bases and 1 base, leaving 16 bases between them.